This T cell receptor (beta chain) was captured in a study of Graves' ophthalmopathy and Graves' hyperthyroidism. Germline V CDR1 and CDR2: SGHTA, FQGNSA. The V and J ends lost 1 base and 5 bases respectively, with 11 bases between them. The CDR3 covers 14 residues. From RNA, the CDR3 regions of TCR beta chains were amplified and sequenced. HTBI primers primed a first-round RT-PCR, and a second-round multiplex PCR followed. TCRdb processed the multiplex PCR reads anew with MiXCR; each CDR3 protein has one entry. The table records over a million distinct CDR3 sequences, roughly two fifths of them present only once. This clonotype appeared many times.

The V gene is TRBV7-2, the J gene TRBJ2-5; D is undetermined. Sequencing used peripheral blood or thyroid tissue (not recorded which). This receptor was obtained from an adult man with Graves' hyperthyroidism. Here the CDR3 DNA reads TGTGCCAGCAGCTTAGGGTCTGGGTCTGAGACCCAGTACTTC. It is translated as CASSLGSGSETQYF.